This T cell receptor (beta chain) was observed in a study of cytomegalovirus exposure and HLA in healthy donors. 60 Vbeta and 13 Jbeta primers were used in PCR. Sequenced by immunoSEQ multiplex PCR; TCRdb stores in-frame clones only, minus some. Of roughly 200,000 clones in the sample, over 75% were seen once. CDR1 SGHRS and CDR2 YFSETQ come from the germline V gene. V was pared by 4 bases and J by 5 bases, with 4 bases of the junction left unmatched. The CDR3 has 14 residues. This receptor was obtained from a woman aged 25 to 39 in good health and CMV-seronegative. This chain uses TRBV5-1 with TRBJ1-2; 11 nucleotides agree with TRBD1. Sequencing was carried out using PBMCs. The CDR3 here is CASSQDRGRYGYTF. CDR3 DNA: TGCGCCAGCAGCCAGGACAGGGGGCGTTATGGCTACACCTTC.